This T cell receptor beta chain appears in the sequencing data of a study of blood T cell repertoires in COVID-19. Study as a whole: The United States, Italy and Spain were the sources of the acute and convalescent COVID-19 samples. Sources were T cells, B-cell-depleted T cells, or PBMCs; the material itself was cDNA or gDNA.

V was pared by 7 bases and J by 3 bases, with 7 bases of the junction left unmatched. CDR1 is MNHEY, CDR2 SVGAGI, per germline. The CDR3 extends over 14 amino acids. Per the original methods: Amplification of reference gene primers was used by the study to estimate nucleated cell counts. Profiling relied on immunoSEQ multiplex PCR, and the TCRdb table lists in-frame clones only, not all of them. V and J calls and clone size are as listed in that table; D and trimming were resolved from the DNA. This sample has a few hundred thousand clones; approximately 92% occur once, and the top ten carry roughly 4.5%.

Sequencing used peripheral blood. The clonotype comes from a woman aged 40 to 50 who had recovered from COVID-19. J is TRBJ2-7 and V is TRBV6-5; 9 bases match TRBD1. CDR3 amino acids: CASIGTGNIYEQYF. In DNA, the CDR3 is TGTGCCAGCATAGGGACAGGGAATATCTACGAGCAGTACTTC.